This record concerns one T cell receptor beta chain sequence. These data come from a study of blood T cell repertoires in COVID-19. Study information: COVID-19 samples from acute and convalescent phases originated in the United States, Italy and Spain. PBMCs, B-cell-depleted T cells, or T cells were the source of the cDNA or gDNA that made up the material.

V lost 8 bases, J lost 5 bases, and 15 bases lay in between. The CDR3 loop spans 13 amino acids. Germline V gene data show CDR1 as MNHEY and CDR2 as SMNVEV (reference sequence). Assay used: immunoSEQ multiplex PCR; TCRdb lists only in-frame clones, some missing. The sample carries over 130,000 clones, approximately 84% recorded once. The chain employs TRBV27 and TRBJ1-1; the D is unclear. The sequence was obtained from a human donor in a cohort sampled during active COVID-19. Sequencing input: peripheral blood. The DNA of the CDR3 is TGTGCCAGCCGCGGCGGGGTTGGGACTGAAGCTTTCTTT. Translating it yields CASRGGVGTEAFF.